This T cell receptor (beta chain) emerged from a study of T cells expressing NK-cell markers. Turning to the study itself: Sorted CD3+CD56+NKG2C+, CD3+CD56+NKG2C- and CD3+CD56-NKG2C+ T cells provided the TCR beta repertoires.

This CDR3 comprises 17 residues. Germline CDR1 and CDR2: SQVTM and ANQGSEA. UMIs were included in TCR beta cDNA generated by 5'RACE template switching. TCRdb re-analyzed the 5' RACE reads; it lists each CDR3 protein once, without DNA. This table lists about 390,000 distinct CDR3 sequences. Points on this clonotype: Antigen specificity is unknown.

The study, taken as a whole, reports: The study found dominant NKG2C+ clonotypes at about 1.0-8% of CD8+ T cells in 5 or 6 donors. The CD3+CD56-NKG2C+ fraction of a handful of donors was likewise dominated by these clonotypes.

Sequencing was carried out using blood T cells: a sorted CD56 or NKG2C T cell subset, CD4+ or CD8+ T cells, or bulk PBMC T cells (not recorded which). V gene TRBV29-1 combines with J gene TRBJ2-7; TCRdb selects TRBD1, and the lack of DNA leaves this call unchecked. The TCR was taken from a woman aged 50 to 65 in good health. The CDR3 here is CSVTAGTGDFATYEQYF.